This TCR beta chain was identified during a study of monozygotic twins with inflammatory bowel disease (dated by TCRdb to between 2018 and 2021). As for the study more broadly: The complete study included roughly 30 monozygotic twin pairs: 19 IBD-discordant Danish pairs and nine German pairs, of which four were IBD-concordant and five were IBD-discordant. Disease-associated traits were sought mainly through comparisons between IBD patients and their genetically identical healthy co-twins within discordant pairs. Each individual had, on average, about 151 000 unique TCRalpha sequences and 181 000 unique TCRbeta sequences available for analysis. The investigation overall reported the following: Compared with healthy twins, IBD patients had fewer clonotypes in common with other individuals, a difference most pronounced in patients showing signs of disease activity. The results gave no support for a single strong signal or clonotype linked to IBD. The analysis was unable to tell apart different T cell subtypes. IBD patients had lower TCRbeta repertoire diversity, measured by the inverse Simpson index, than their healthy co-twins. Repertoire similarity did not differ between concordant and discordant twins, which could be due to limited statistical power. Background noise and inter-individual variability may have been introduced into the repertoires by the differing immunosuppressive treatments among patients.

The cysteine opens and the phenylalanine closes a CDR3 of 13 amino acids. The DNA is unrecorded. Per the germline V gene, SGHTA is the CDR1 and FQGNSA is the CDR2. The library came from 5' RACE. For each TCR library, approximately 4,000 ng of total RNA was used. cDNA was synthesized with SMARTScribe reverse transcriptase in eight separate reactions per sample. During cDNA synthesis, unique molecular identifiers containing a 6-nucleotide sample barcode were introduced by template switching. Amplification of TCRalpha and TCRbeta cDNA involved two nested PCRs of approximately 16 and 10 cycles, and each PCR was followed by bead purification. Before amplification, cDNA was treated with uracil DNA-glycosylase and purified using the QIAquick PCR purification kit. The second PCR was the step at which Illumina TruSeq-compatible adapters and sample-specific barcodes were added. TapeStation and Qubit were used to check library quality and concentration, and roughly 4.8 ng of each library went into the pool. The pooled libraries were sequenced with 2 x 100 bp reads and custom sequencing primers on an Illumina HiSeq2500 single-index Rapid Run. Concerning the study's data processing: MiGEC version 1.2.6 was used for UMI-based consensus assembly to correct PCR and sequencing errors. MiXCR version 2.1.1 handled V(D)J alignment, clonotype assembly and CDR3 extraction. To normalise gene usage, clonotype sharing and MAIT/NKT TCR abundance, the top 1000, 10 000 and 20 000 clonotypes in each sample were analysed. Diversity was computed as the inverse Simpson index with the vegan R package after downsampling to 27 000 UMIs. Paired Mann-Whitney U tests were applied to discordant twin pairs, with Benjamini-Hochberg correction for multiple testing. TCRdb reprocessed the reads and provides one entry for every CDR3 protein sequence; no DNA is given. For this entry, the V and J calls and clone size follow TCRdb and not the study's own pipeline. This sample's table lists just over 300,000 distinct CDR3 sequences. The ten most abundant clones make up roughly 5.2% of the sample.

From each donor, an approximately 2.5 ml peripheral blood sample was drawn into PAXgene tubes and stored at -80 degrees C. Without T cell sorting, total RNA was isolated from whole blood using the PAXgene blood miRNA kit on an automated QIAcube. Peripheral blood from monozygotic twin pairs who were concordant or discordant for inflammatory bowel disease underwent deep TCRalpha and TCRbeta repertoire profiling using unique molecular barcoding. Smoking habits were recorded for all twin pairs, and each individual was classified as a current, former or never smoker. About this clonotype itself: Its antigen specificity is not known.

The rearranged chain carries TRBV7-2 and TRBJ2-3. Sequenced sample: blood. The receptor was derived from a human donor with ulcerative colitis or Crohn's disease, or a healthy co-twin of an affected twin (not recorded which). The CDR3 in this case is CASSPTFGDTQYF.